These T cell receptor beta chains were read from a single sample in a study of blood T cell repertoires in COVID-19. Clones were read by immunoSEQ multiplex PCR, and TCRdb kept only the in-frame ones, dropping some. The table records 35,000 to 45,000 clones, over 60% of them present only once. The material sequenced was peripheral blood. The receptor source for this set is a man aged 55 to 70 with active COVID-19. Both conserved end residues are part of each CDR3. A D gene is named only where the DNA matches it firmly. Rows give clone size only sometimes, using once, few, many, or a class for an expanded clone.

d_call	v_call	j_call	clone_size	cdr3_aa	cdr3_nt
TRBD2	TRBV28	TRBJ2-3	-	CASSSTSGTDTQYF	TGTGCCAGCAGTTCTACTAGCGGAACAGATACGCAGTATTTT
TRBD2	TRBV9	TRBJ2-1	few	CASSVAPLAGIGRNEQFF	TGTGCCAGCAGCGTAGCTCCCCTAGCGGGGATAGGAAGGAATGAGCAGTTCTTC
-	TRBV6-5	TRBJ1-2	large	CATQAATGTAYGYTF	TGTGCCACCCAGGCCGCGACAGGCACAGCGTATGGCTACACCTTC
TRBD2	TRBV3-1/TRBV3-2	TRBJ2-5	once	CASWSGGRGETQYF	TGTGCCAGCTGGTCCGGCGGGAGGGGGGAGACCCAGTACTTC
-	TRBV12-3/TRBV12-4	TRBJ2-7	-	CASQGSYEQYF	TGTGCCAGCCAGGGATCCTACGAGCAGTACTTC
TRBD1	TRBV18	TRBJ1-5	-	CASSQLGDRMGQPQHF	TGTGCCAGCTCCCAGTTGGGGGACAGGATGGGTCAACCCCAGCATTTT
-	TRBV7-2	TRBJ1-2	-	CASSFRVGHGYTF	TGTGCCAGCAGCTTCAGGGTGGGTCATGGCTACACCTTC
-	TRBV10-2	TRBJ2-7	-	CATKRTFSYEQYF	TGCGCCACCAAGAGGACATTCTCCTACGAGCAGTACTTC
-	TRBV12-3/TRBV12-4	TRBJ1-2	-	CASRTGGGDGYTF	TGTGCCAGCCGAACGGGGGGCGGGGATGGCTACACCTTC
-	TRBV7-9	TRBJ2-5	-	CASSLVGVFGETQYF	TGTGCCAGCAGCTTAGTCGGGGTGTTTGGGGAGACCCAGTACTTC
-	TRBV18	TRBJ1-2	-	CASSPSGDYGYTF	TGTGCCAGCTCACCATCGGGTGACTATGGCTACACCTTC
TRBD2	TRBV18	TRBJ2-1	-	CASSPTSGGPGEQFF	TGTGCCAGCTCACCTACTAGCGGGGGGCCCGGAGAGCAGTTCTTC
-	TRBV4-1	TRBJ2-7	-	CASSPEDSYEQYF	TGCGCCAGCAGCCCGGAGGACAGCTACGAGCAGTACTTC
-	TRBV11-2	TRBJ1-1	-	CASSLSFTEAFF	TGTGCCAGCAGCTTATCATTCACTGAAGCTTTCTTT
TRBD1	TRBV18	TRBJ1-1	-	CASSPRTGEGPEAFF	TGTGCCAGCTCACCAAGGACAGGCGAAGGGCCTGAAGCTTTCTTT
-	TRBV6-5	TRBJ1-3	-	CASIIGNTIYF	TGTGCCAGCATCATCGGAAACACCATATATTTT
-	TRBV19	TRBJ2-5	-	CASSSRQEREKETQYF	TGTGCCAGTAGTTCCCGACAGGAGCGGGAAAAAGAGACCCAGTACTTC
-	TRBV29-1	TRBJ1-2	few	CSGTGSTNYGYTF	TGCAGCGGTACAGGGAGCACTAACTATGGCTACACCTTC
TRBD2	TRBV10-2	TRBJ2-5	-	CASSELPSGGAGTQYF	TGCGCCAGCAGTGAGTTGCCTAGCGGGGGGGCCGGGACCCAGTACTTC
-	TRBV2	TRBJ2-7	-	CASTYSYEQYF	TGTGCCAGCACTTACAGCTACGAGCAGTACTTC
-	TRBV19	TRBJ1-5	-	CASSTAPGVNNQPQHF	TGTGCCAGTAGTACCGCGCCAGGGGTAAACAATCAGCCCCAGCATTTT
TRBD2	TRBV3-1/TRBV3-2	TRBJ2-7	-	CASSPGGTGISYEQYF	TGTGCCAGCAGCCCGGGAGGGACGGGCATCTCCTACGAGCAGTACTTC
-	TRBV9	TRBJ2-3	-	CASSEQLAITDTQYF	TGTGCCAGCAGCGAACAGCTTGCCATCACAGATACGCAGTATTTT
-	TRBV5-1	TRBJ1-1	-	CASSLAGNTEAFF	TGCGCCAGCAGCTTGGCCGGGAACACTGAAGCTTTCTTT
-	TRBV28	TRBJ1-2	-	CASSFPQEAFNYGYTF	TGTGCCAGCAGTTTCCCCCAGGAGGCGTTTAACTATGGCTACACCTTC
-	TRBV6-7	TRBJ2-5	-	CASSYFSLPTEETQYF	TGTGCCAGCAGTTACTTTTCGTTGCCGACTGAAGAGACCCAGTACTTC
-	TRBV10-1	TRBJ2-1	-	CASSVNKPGGYNEQFF	TGCGCCAGCAGTGTGAACAAACCTGGAGGCTACAATGAGCAGTTCTTC
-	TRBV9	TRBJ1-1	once	CASSSGVGNTEAFF	TGTGCCAGCAGTTCAGGGGTGGGGAACACTGAAGCTTTCTTT
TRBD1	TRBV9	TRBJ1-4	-	CASSPWTGVNEKLFF	TGTGCCAGCAGCCCGTGGACAGGAGTGAATGAAAAACTGTTTTTT
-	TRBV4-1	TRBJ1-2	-	CASARGNYGYTF	TGCGCCAGCGCTCGGGGTAACTATGGCTACACCTTC
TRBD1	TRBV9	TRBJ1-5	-	CASSATGDSNQPQHF	TGTGCCAGCAGCGCTACAGGGGATAGCAATCAGCCCCAGCATTTT
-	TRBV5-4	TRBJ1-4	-	CASSLSATNEKLFF	TGTGCCAGCAGCTTGTCCGCAACTAATGAAAAACTGTTTTTT
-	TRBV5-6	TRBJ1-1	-	CASSLGFTGSVAFF	TGTGCCAGCAGCTTGGGATTTACAGGGTCCGTTGCTTTCTTT
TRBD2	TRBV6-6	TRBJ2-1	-	CASSSGLARDNEQFF	TGTGCCAGCAGTTCGGGACTAGCGAGGGACAATGAGCAGTTCTTC
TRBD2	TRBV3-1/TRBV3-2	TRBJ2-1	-	CASSPVTSGGADYNEQFF	TGTGCCAGCAGCCCGGTGACTAGCGGGGGGGCCGACTACAATGAGCAGTTCTTC
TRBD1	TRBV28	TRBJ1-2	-	CASIGAGGNYGYTF	TGTGCCAGCATCGGGGCAGGGGGCAACTATGGCTACACCTTC
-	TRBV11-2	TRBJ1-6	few	CASSLLGGRNSPLHF	TGTGCCAGCAGCTTATTGGGGGGTCGGAATTCACCCCTCCACTTT
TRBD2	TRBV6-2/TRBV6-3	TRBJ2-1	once	CASSLASGSIYNEQFF	TGTGCCAGCAGCCTAGCAAGCGGGAGTATATACAATGAGCAGTTCTTC
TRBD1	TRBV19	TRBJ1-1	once	CASVGQGAEAFF	TGTGCCAGTGTGGGACAGGGCGCTGAAGCTTTCTTT
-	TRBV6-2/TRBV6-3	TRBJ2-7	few	CASSPEMGPDEQYF	TGTGCCAGCAGTCCCGAAATGGGGCCCGACGAGCAGTACTTC
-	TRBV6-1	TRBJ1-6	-	CASSDRTDNSPLHF	TGTGCCAGCAGTGATAGGACAGATAATTCACCCCTCCACTTT
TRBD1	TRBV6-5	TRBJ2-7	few	CASEDRGYEQYF	TGTGCCAGCGAGGACAGGGGGTACGAGCAGTACTTC
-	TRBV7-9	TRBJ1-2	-	CASSLGRQVDGYTF	TGTGCCAGCAGCTTAGGAAGGCAGGTGGATGGCTACACCTTC
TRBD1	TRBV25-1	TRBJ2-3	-	CASSARQGGPTDTQYF	TGTGCCAGCAGTGCGCGACAGGGGGGGCCCACAGATACGCAGTATTTT
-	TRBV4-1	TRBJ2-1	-	CASSGTGAWDYNEQFF	TGCGCCAGCAGCGGTACGGGAGCTTGGGATTACAATGAGCAGTTCTTC
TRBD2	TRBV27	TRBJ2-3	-	CASSLIAGGPTDTQYF	TGTGCCAGCAGTTTAATTGCGGGAGGGCCAACAGATACGCAGTATTTT
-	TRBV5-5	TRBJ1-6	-	CASSLEGGLYNSPLHF	TGTGCCAGCAGCTTGGAAGGAGGACTTTATAATTCACCCCTCCACTTT
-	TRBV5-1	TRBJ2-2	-	CASSLGQFGTGELFF	TGCGCCAGCAGCCTCGGACAATTCGGCACCGGGGAGCTGTTTTTT
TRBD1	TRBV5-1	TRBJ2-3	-	CASSLLGQGNTDTQYF	TGCGCCAGCAGCTTGTTAGGACAGGGGAACACAGATACGCAGTATTTT
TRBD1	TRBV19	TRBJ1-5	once	CASSIKPGGRGQPQHF	TGTGCCAGTAGTATAAAGCCAGGGGGCCGGGGTCAGCCCCAGCATTTT
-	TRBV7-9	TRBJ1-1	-	CASSLAQGWTEAFF	TGTGCCAGCAGCTTAGCGCAGGGGTGGACTGAAGCTTTCTTT
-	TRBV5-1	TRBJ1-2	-	CASSLTGSNYGYTF	TGCGCCAGCAGCTTGACAGGATCTAACTATGGCTACACCTTC
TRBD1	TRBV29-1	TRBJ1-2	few	CSAGDSFNYGYTF	TGCAGCGCTGGGGACAGCTTTAACTATGGCTACACCTTC
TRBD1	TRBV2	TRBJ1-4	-	CASQGTGSEKLFF	TGTGCCAGTCAGGGGACAGGGTCTGAAAAACTGTTTTTT